The rows below give T cell receptor beta chains drawn from one sample of a study of identifying expanded T cells in peripheral blood. The repertoire was sequenced with immunoSEQ multiplex PCR; TCRdb's copy has only in-frame clones and lacks some. Among approximately 130,000 clones listed, roughly 90% were seen once. The sequencing sample was made of blood. The receptor source for this set is a person aged 18 to 70 in good health. The CDR3 runs from the conserved cysteine through the conserved F or W. A D gene is named only where the DNA matches it firmly. Clone size is stated in some rows and not others, as once, few, many or a class when expanded.

NA TRBJ2-6 TRBV5-1 NA TGCGCCAGCAGCCTGGACACCTCCTCTTCGTCTGGGGCCAACGTCCTGACTTTC CASSLDTSSSSGANVLTF
NA TRBJ1-5 TRBV6-6 NA TGTGCCAGCAGTTACCCCCGACAGTTTGATCAGCCCCAGCATTTT CASSYPRQFDQPQHF
NA TRBJ1-1 TRBV7-2 NA TGTGCCAGCAGCTTAGTTGGGGTCGCGAACACTGAAGCTTTCTTT CASSLVGVANTEAFF
many TRBJ1-2 TRBV14 TRBD1 TGTGCCAGCAGCCGGACAGGGTTGGACTATGGCTACACCTTC CASSRTGLDYGYTF
NA TRBJ2-7 TRBV28 TRBD2 TGTGCCAGCAGTTTAGGTGCACTAGCGGGACCCTACGAGCAGTACTTC CASSLGALAGPYEQYF
few TRBJ1-2 TRBV5-4 TRBD1 TGTGCCAGCATCGACGGCAGGGGGTTACATGGCTACACCTTC CASIDGRGLHGYTF
once TRBJ1-2 TRBV18 TRBD1 TGTGCCAGCTCACCACAGCATATAGACAGGGTAGATGGCTACACCTTC CASSPQHIDRVDGYTF
few TRBJ2-6 TRBV6-6 TRBD1 TGTGCCAGCAGTTACCAGGGGGCTGGGGCCAACGTCCTGACTTTC CASSYQGAGANVLTF
NA TRBJ2-5 TRBV7-9 TRBD2 TGTGCCAGCAGCTCGACTAGCGGGGGCATCCAGTACTTC CASSSTSGGIQYF
NA TRBJ1-1 TRBV4-1 TRBD1 TGCGCCAGCAGCCCCCTCCAGGGGGGAGCTGAAGCTTTCTTT CASSPLQGGAEAFF
NA TRBJ1-3 TRBV4-3 TRBD1 TGCGCCAGCAGCTTGAATGACAGGGCCTATGGAAACACCATATATTTT CASSLNDRAYGNTIYF
NA TRBJ2-1 TRBV4-3 NA TGCGCCAGCAGCCAAGGGACACCCGGGCGGGTCGATGAGCAGTTCTTC CASSQGTPGRVDEQFF
NA TRBJ2-2 TRBV4-3 NA TGCGCCAGCAGCCAAGATAGGAAGCGGGAGCTGTTTTTT CASSQDRKRELFF
NA TRBJ2-5 TRBV5-6 NA TGTGCCAGCCACGCCAGGACAGCCCAAGAGACCCAGTACTTC CASHARTAQETQYF
NA TRBJ2-7 TRBV6-5 NA TGTGCCAGCCGTCGAGGATCCTACGAGCAGTACTTC CASRRGSYEQYF
NA TRBJ1-6 TRBV7-9 NA TGTGCCAGCAGCTTATCGGACAATTATAATTCACCCCTCCACTTT CASSLSDNYNSPLHF
NA TRBJ1-4 TRBV30 NA TGTGCCTGGACGAATAGGGTACATGAAAAACTGTTTTTT CAWTNRVHEKLFF
NA TRBJ1-2 TRBV15 NA TGTGCCACCAGTGAGGACGCCGAGTATGGCTACACCTTC CATSEDAEYGYTF
NA TRBJ2-2 TRBV7-3 TRBD1 TGTGCCAGCAGCCCGAGGGGGACAGGGGGCAACACCGGGGAGCTGTTTTTT CASSPRGTGGNTGELFF
NA TRBJ2-7 TRBV18 TRBD1 TGTGCCAGCTCACCGGGGACAGGGGGCTCCTACGAGCAGTACTTC CASSPGTGGSYEQYF
NA TRBJ2-2 TRBV28 TRBD2 TGTGCCAGCAGTTTACCTCGCGGGAGGGGGGGCACCGGGGAGCTGTTTTTT CASSLPRGRGGTGELFF
once TRBJ2-2 TRBV5-1 TRBD1 TGCGCCAGCAGCTTCGACAGGGGGCTGACCGGGGAGCTGTTTTTT CASSFDRGLTGELFF
once TRBJ1-1 TRBV2 NA TGTGCCAGCGGGACGGTTACCTTTAGGGGAGCTTTCTTT CASGTVTFRGAFF
few TRBJ1-2 TRBV19 NA TGTGCCACCCATACAGGGTGGGGAGTCTTTGGCTACACCTTC CATHTGWGVFGYTF
once TRBJ2-5 TRBV7-2 NA TGTGCCAGCAGCTTATATGCTGGGGTGGGGGAGACCCAGTACTTC CASSLYAGVGETQYF
NA TRBJ2-7 TRBV18 TRBD1 TGTGCCAGCAAATCCGGGACAGGGGACTACGAGCAGTACTTC CASKSGTGDYEQYF
NA TRBJ2-5 TRBV29-1 NA TGCAGCGTTGTTGGAACGTACCAAGAGACCCAGTACTTC CSVVGTYQETQYF
NA TRBJ2-1 TRBV4-2 TRBD1 TGTGCCAGCAGCCAAGACAAGGGACAGGGGGCCTATGAGCAGTTCTTC CASSQDKGQGAYEQFF
NA TRBJ2-1 TRBV6-6 NA TGTGCCAGCGAAAGTTTTCGGTCCTACAATGAGCAGTTCTTC CASESFRSYNEQFF
few TRBJ1-5 TRBV7-2 NA TGTGCCAGCAGCCAGGACGGTCTGAATCAGCCCCAGCATTTT CASSQDGLNQPQHF
NA TRBJ2-7 TRBV5-4 NA TGTGCCAGCAGCTTAAGAGGGGGCTCCTACGAGCAGTACTTC CASSLRGGSYEQYF